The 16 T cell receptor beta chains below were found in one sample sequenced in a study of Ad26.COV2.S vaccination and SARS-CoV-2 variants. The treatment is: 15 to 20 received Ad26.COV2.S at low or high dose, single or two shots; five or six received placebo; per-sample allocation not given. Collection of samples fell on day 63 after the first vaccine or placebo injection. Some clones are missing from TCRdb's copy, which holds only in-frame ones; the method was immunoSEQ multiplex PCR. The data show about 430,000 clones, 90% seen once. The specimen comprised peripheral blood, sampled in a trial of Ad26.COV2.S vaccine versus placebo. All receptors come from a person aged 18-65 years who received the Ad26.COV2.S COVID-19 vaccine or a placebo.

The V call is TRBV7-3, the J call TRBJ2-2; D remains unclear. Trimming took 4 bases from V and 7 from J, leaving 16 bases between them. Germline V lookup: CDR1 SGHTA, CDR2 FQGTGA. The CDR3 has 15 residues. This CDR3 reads CASSSLPLWGGELFF. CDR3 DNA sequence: TGTGCCAGCAGCTCCCTACCTCTATGGGGCGGGGAGCTGTTTTTT.

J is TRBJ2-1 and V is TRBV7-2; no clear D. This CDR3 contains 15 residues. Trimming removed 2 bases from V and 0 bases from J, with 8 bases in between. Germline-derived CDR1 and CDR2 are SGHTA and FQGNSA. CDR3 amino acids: CASSLSLSSYNEQFF. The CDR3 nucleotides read TGTGCCAGCAGCTTAAGCCTAAGCTCCTACAATGAGCAGTTCTTC.

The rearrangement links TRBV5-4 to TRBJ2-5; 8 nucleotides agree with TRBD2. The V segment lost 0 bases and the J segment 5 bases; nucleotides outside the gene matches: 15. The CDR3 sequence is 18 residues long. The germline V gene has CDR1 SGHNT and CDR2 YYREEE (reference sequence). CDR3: CASSLGAGGSGRGETQYF. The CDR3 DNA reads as TGTGCCAGCAGCTTGGGAGCTGGGGGGAGCGGGAGAGGGGAGACCCAGTACTTC.

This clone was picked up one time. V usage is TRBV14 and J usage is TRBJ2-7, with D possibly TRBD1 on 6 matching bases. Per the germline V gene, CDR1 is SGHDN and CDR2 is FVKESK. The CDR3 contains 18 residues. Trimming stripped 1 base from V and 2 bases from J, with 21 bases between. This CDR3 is CASSQVNWTDPSTYEQYF. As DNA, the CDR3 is TGTGCCAGCAGCCAAGTCAATTGGACAGACCCATCGACCTACGAGCAGTACTTC.

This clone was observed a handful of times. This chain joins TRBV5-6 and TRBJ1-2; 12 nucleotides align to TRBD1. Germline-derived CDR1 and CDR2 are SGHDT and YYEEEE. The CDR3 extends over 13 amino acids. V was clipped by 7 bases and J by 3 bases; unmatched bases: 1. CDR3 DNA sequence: TGTGCCAGCGGGACAGGGGGCGACTATGGCTACACCTTC. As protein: CASGTGGDYGYTF.

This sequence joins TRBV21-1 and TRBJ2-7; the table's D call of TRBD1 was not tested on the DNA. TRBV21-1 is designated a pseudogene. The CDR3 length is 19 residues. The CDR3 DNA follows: TGTGCCAGCAAAAAACCGGGAACAGGGCTCTTGGTAGTGCGGCACGAGCAGTACTTC. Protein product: CASKKPGTGLLVVRHEQYF.

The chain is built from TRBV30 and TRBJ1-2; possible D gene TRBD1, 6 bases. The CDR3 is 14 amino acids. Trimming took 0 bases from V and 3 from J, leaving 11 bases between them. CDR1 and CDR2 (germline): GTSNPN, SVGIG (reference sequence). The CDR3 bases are TGTGCCTGGAGTGTTTGGGGGGCGGACTATGGCTACACCTTC. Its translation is CAWSVWGADYGYTF.

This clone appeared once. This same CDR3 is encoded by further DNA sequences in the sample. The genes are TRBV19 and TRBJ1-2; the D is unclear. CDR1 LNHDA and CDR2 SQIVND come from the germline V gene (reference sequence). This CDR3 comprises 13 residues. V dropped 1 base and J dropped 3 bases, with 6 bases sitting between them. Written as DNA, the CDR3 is TGTGCCAGTAGTATAGGGACGGACTATGGCTACACCTTC. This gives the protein CASSIGTDYGYTF.

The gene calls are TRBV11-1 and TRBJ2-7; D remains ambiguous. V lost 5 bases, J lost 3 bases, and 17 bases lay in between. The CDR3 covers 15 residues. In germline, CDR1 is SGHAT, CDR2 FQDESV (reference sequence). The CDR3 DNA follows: TGTGCCAGCAGCCCGACGTGGGCGAGTAACTACGAGCAGTACTTC. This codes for CASSPTWASNYEQYF. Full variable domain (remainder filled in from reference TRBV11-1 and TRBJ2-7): EAEVAQSPRYKITEKSQAVAFWCDPISGHATLYWYRQILGQGPELLVQFQDESVVDDSQLPKDRFSAERLKGVDSTLKIQPAELGDSAMYLCASSPTWASNYEQYFGPGTRLTVT.

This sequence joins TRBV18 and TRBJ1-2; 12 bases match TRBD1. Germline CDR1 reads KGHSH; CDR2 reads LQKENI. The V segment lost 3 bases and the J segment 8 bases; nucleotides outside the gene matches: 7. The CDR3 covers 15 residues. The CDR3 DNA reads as TGTGCCAGCTCACCGGGACAGGGGGCGTCTCAGGGCTACACCTTC. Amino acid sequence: CASSPGQGASQGYTF.

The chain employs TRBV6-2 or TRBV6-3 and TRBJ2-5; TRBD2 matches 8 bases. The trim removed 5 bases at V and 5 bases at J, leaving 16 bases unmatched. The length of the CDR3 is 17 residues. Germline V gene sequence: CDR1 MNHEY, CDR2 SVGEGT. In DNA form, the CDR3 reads TGTGCCAGCAGTCCGCGGTTTGGAGCGGGAGTGCGGGAGACCCAGTACTTC. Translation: CASSPRFGAGVRETQYF.

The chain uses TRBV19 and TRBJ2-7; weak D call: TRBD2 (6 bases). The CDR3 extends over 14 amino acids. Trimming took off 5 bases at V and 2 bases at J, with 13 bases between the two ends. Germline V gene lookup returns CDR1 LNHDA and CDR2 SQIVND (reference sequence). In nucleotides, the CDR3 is TGTGCCAGTAGTGTGCGCGCGGGACCCTACGAGCAGTACTTC. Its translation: CASSVRAGPYEQYF.

DNA of the CDR3: TGTGCCAGCACCCCCCAGACGGGAACTAATGAAAAACTGTTTTTT. Its translation is CASTPQTGTNEKLFF. The V and J genes are TRBV7-2 and TRBJ1-4; no clear D. V lost 7 bases and J lost 1, with 13 bases in between. The CDR3 is 15 residues long. The germline gives CDR1 SGHTA, CDR2 FQGNSA.

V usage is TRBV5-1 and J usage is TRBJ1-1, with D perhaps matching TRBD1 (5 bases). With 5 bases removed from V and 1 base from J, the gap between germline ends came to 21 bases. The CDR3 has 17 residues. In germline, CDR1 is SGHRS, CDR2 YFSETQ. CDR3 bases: TGCGCCAGCAGGAGAGGGGACGTGGGTCTCGGGAACACTGAAGCTTTCTTT. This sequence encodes CASRRGDVGLGNTEAFF.

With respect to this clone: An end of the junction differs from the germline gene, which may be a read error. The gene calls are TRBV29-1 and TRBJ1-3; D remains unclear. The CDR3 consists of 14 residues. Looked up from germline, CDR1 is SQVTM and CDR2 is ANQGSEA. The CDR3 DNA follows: TGCAGCGTGGAAGGGAGTCCCTCTGGAAACACCATATATTTT. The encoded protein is CSVEGSPSGNTIYF.

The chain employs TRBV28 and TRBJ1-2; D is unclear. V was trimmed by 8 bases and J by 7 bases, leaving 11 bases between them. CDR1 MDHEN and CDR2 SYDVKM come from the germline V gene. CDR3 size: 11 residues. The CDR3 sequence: CASHYIGGYTF. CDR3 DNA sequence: TGTGCCAGCCACTATATAGGTGGCTACACCTTC.